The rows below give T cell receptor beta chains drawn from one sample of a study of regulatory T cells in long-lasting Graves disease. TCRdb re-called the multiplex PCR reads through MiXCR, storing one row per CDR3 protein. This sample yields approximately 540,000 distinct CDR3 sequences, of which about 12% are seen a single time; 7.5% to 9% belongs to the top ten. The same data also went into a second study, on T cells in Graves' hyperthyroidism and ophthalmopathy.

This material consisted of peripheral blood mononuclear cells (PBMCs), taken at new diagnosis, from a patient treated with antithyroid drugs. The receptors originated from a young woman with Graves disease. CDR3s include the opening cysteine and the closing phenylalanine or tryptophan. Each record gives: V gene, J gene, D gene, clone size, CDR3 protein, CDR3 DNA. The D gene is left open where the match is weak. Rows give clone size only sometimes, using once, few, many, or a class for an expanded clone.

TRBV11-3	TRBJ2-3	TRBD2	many	CASSHSGRADTQYF	TGTGCCAGCAGCCATAGCGGGAGGGCAGATACGCAGTATTTT
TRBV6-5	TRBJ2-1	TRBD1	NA	CASSSARDRGIHEQFF	TGTGCCAGCAGTTCCGCCCGGGACAGGGGTATCCATGAGCAGTTCTTC
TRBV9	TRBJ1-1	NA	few	CASSVGQITEAFF	TGTGCCAGCAGCGTAGGTCAGATCACTGAAGCTTTCTTT
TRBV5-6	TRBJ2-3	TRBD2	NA	CASSLPGGTDTQYF	TGTGCCAGCAGCTTGCCGGGGGGAACAGATACGCAGTATTTT
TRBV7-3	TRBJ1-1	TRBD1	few	CASSLAGTASTEAFF	TGTGCCAGCAGCCTCGCCGGGACAGCCAGTACTGAAGCTTTCTTT
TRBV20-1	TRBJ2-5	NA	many	CSAPPGGTGTQYF	TGCAGTGCTCCGCCAGGCGGGACGGGGACCCAGTACTTC
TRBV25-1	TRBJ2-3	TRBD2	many	CASSESSGRASADTQYF	TGTGCCAGCAGTGAATCCAGCGGGAGGGCCTCTGCAGATACGCAGTATTTT
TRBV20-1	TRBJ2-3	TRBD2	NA	CSATSAGASTDTQYF	TGCAGTGCTACCTCGGCGGGAGCTAGCACAGATACGCAGTATTTT
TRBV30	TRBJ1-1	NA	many	CACSRVNAFF	TGTGCCTGCTCCAGGGTGAATGCTTTCTTT
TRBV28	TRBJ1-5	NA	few	CASSLPKGSNQPQHF	TGTGCCAGCAGTTTGCCGAAGGGGAGCAATCAGCCCCAGCATTTT
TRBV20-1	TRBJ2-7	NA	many	CSVLGQFNYEQYF	TGCAGTGTATTGGGGCAGTTTAACTACGAGCAGTACTTC
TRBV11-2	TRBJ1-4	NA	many	CASSLEGTALNEKLFF	TGTGCCAGCAGCTTGGAGGGGACCGCTCTTAATGAAAAACTGTTTTTT
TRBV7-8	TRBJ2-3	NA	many	CASTTLPGLPGDTQYF	TGTGCCAGCACCACTCTACCGGGACTCCCCGGAGATACGCAGTATTTT
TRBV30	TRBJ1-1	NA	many	CAWSLGGKSTEAFF	TGTGCCTGGAGCCTTGGAGGGAAATCCACTGAAGCTTTCTTT
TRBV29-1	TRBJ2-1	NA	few	CSVVLGAGDVNEQFF	TGCAGCGTTGTCCTGGGGGCGGGCGATGTCAATGAGCAGTTCTTC
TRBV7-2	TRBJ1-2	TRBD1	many	CASSLGGGAGYGYTF	TGTGCCAGCAGCTTAGGAGGGGGCGCGGGATACGGCTACACCTTC
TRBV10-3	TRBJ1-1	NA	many	CASGRGDTEAFF	TGTGCCTCTGGCAGGGGCGACACTGAAGCTTTCTTT
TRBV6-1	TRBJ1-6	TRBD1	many	CASSDPHGRGLSPLHF	TGTGCCAGCAGTGACCCCCACGGCAGGGGGCTTTCACCCCTCCACTTT
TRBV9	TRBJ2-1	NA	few	CASSKSGAIPAEQFF	TGTGCCAGCAGCAAGAGCGGAGCAATCCCGGCTGAGCAGTTCTTC
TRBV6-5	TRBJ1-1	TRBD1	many	CASSSTGKGNTEAFF	TGTGCCAGCAGTTCGACAGGGAAGGGGAACACTGAAGCTTTCTTT
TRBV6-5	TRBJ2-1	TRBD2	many	CASSYSLETSQSHEQFF	TGTGCCAGCAGTTACTCGCTTGAGACTAGCCAGAGCCATGAGCAGTTCTTC
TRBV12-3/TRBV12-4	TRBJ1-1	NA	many	CASSLMPPYTEAFF	TGTGCCAGCAGTTTAATGCCTCCATACACTGAAGCTTTCTTT
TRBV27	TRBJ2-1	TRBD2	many	CATRSGSSYNEQFF	TGTGCCACCCGTAGCGGGAGCTCCTACAATGAGCAGTTCTTC
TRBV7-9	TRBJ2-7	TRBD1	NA	CASSPGAGGSYEQYF	TGTGCCAGCAGCCCCGGGGCAGGGGGCTCCTACGAGCAGTACTTC
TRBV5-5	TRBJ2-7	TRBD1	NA	CASSLSDRGEQYF	TGTGCCAGCAGCTTAAGCGACAGGGGAGAGCAGTACTTC
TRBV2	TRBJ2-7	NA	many	CASSEVQSSSPPQYF	TGTGCCAGCAGTGAGGTTCAGTCAAGCTCCCCACCTCAGTACTTC
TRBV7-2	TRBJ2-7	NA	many	CASSFVTSLGEQYF	TGTGCCAGCAGCTTTGTCACCTCATTAGGGGAGCAGTACTTC
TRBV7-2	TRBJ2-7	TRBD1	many	CASSSRQGDYEQYF	TGTGCCAGCAGCAGCCGACAGGGGGACTACGAGCAGTACTTC
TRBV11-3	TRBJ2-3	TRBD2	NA	CASLKGAGGGTDTQYF	TGTGCCAGCCTCAAAGGAGCGGGAGGAGGCACAGATACGCAGTATTTT
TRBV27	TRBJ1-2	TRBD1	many	CASSRSVGTVVYGYTF	TGTGCCAGCAGCCGTTCGGTCGGGACAGTTGTCTATGGCTACACCTTC
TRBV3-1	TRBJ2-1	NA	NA	CASNRQGTYNEQFF	TGTGCCAGCAACCGCCAGGGGACCTACAATGAGCAGTTCTTC
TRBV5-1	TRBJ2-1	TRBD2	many	CASSRLAEGNEQFF	TGTGCCAGCAGCAGACTAGCGGAAGGCAATGAGCAGTTCTTC
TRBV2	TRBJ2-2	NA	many	CASTPRVGPNTGELFF	TGTGCCAGCACCCCGCGGGTAGGGCCCAACACCGGGGAGCTGTTTTTT
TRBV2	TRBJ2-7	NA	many	CASSTTGSSYEQYF	TGTGCCAGCAGTACGACAGGAAGCTCCTACGAGCAGTACTTC
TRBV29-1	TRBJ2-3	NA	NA	CSVENFQTDTQYF	TGCAGCGTTGAAAATTTCCAGACAGATACGCAGTATTTT
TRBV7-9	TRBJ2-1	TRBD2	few	CASSLGIAGGRYGNEQFF	TGTGCCAGCAGCTTAGGGATAGCTGGCGGGAGGTATGGGAATGAGCAGTTCTTC
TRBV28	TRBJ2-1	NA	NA	CASRIRGWGVSNNEQFF	TGTGCCAGCAGAATACGAGGGTGGGGGGTATCGAACAATGAGCAGTTCTTC
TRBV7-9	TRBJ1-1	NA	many	CASNSGRPNTEAFF	TGTGCCAGCAACTCGGGACGGCCTAACACTGAAGCTTTCTTT
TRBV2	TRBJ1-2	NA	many	CASTQGDLDGYTF	TGTGCCAGCACCCAAGGGGACTTGGATGGCTACACCTTC
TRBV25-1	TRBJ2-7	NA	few	CASSAQTRPSYEQYF	TGTGCCAGCAGTGCCCAGACTAGACCCTCCTACGAGCAGTACTTC
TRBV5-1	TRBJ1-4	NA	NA	CASGTDATNEKLFF	TGCGCCAGCGGAACAGATGCAACTAATGAAAAACTGTTTTTT
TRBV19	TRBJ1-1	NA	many	CASSIGSPTEAFF	TGTGCCAGTAGTATAGGAAGCCCCACTGAAGCTTTCTTT
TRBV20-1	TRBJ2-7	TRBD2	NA	CSASRASGPHEQYF	TGCAGTGCTAGTCGGGCTAGCGGACCGCACGAGCAGTACTTC
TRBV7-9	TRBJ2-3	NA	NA	CASSPQVWGDTDTQYF	TGTGCCAGCAGCCCCCAGGTCTGGGGCGACACAGATACGCAGTATTTT
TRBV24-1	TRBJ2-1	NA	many	CATSDLQGGIYNEQFF	TGTGCCACCAGTGATTTGCAGGGGGGAATCTACAATGAGCAGTTCTTC
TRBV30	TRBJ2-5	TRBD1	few	CAWSRWDRLQTQYF	TGTGCCTGGAGTAGATGGGACAGGCTCCAGACCCAGTACTTC
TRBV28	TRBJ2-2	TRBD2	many	CASSLRGAGELFF	TGTGCCAGCAGTTTGCGGGGGGCGGGGGAGCTGTTTTTT
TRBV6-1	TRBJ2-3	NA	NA	CASSRGPTDTQYF	TGTGCCAGCAGTCGCGGACCCACAGATACGCAGTATTTT
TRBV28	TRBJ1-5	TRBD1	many	CASSSAGTGDQPQHF	TGTGCCAGCAGTTCGGCCGGGACAGGGGATCAGCCCCAGCATTTT
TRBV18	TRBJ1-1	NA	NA	CASSFRKGGTNTEAFF	TGTGCCAGCTCATTTCGGAAGGGGGGGACTAACACTGAAGCTTTCTTT
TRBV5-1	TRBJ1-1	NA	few	CASSLLLWGADTEAFF	TGCGCCAGCAGCTTGTTGCTGTGGGGGGCGGATACTGAAGCTTTCTTT
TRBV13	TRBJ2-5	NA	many	CASSLSVEEETQYF	TGTGCCAGCAGCTTAAGCGTGGAAGAAGAGACCCAGTACTTC